This T cell receptor beta chain was sequenced for a study of blood T cell repertoires in COVID-19. The study drew participants aged about 18 to 89 years from around 24 US areas. This CDR3 spans 12 amino acids. The V gene's germline CDR1 is SGHDN and CDR2 FVKESK. Trimming stripped 3 bases from V and 6 bases from J, with 5 bases between. Some clones are missing from TCRdb's copy, which holds only in-frame ones; the method was immunoSEQ multiplex PCR. This table holds more than 250,000 clones, approximately 85% found once. This rearrangement joins TRBV14 to TRBJ1-4; no reliable D call. The source is a man aged 25 to 40 who had recovered from COVID-19. The sample taken for sequencing was PBMCs or T cells enriched from blood (not recorded which). CDR3: CASSHRDEKLFF. The CDR3 DNA follows: TGTGCCAGCAGCCACCGAGATGAAAAACTGTTTTTT.